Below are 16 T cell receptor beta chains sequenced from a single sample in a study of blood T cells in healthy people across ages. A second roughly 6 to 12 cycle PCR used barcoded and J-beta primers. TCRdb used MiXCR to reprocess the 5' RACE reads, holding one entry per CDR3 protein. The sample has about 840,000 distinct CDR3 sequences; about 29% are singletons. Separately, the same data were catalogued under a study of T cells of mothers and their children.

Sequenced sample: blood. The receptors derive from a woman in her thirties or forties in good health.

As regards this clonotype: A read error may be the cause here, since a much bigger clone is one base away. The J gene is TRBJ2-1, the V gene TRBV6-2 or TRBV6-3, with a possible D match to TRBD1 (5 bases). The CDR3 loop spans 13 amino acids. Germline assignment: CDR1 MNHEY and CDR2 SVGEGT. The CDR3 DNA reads TGTGCCAGCAGTGGTGGACCCACAGGTAGACAGTGCTTC. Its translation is CASSGGPTGRQCF.

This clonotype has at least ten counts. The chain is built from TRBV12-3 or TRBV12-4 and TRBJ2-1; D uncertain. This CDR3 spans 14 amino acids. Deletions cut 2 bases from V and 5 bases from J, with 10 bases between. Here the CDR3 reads CASSLSGGHNEQFF. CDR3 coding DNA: TGTGCCAGCAGTTTATCTGGCGGCCACAATGAGCAGTTCTTC.

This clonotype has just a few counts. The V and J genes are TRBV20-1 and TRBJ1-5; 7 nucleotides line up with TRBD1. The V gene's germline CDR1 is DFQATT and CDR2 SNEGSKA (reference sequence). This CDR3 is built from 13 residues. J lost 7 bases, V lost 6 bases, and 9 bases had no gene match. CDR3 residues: CSAKRQGTQPQHF. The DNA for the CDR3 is TGCAGTGCAAAACGACAGGGTACGCAGCCCCAGCATTTT.

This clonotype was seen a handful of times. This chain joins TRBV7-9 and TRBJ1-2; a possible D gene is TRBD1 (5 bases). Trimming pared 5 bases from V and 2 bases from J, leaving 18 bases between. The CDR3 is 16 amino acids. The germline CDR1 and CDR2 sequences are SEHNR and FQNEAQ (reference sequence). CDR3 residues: CASSAALAGRNYGYTF. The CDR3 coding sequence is TGTGCCAGCAGCGCAGCCTTGGCAGGGAGGAACTATGGCTACACCTTC.

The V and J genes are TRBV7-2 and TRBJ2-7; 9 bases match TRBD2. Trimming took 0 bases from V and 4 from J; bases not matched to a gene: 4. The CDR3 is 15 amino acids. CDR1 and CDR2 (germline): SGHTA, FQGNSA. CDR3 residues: CASSLARGGPYEQYF. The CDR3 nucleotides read TGTGCCAGCAGCTTAGCGCGGGGGGGACCATACGAGCAGTACTTC.

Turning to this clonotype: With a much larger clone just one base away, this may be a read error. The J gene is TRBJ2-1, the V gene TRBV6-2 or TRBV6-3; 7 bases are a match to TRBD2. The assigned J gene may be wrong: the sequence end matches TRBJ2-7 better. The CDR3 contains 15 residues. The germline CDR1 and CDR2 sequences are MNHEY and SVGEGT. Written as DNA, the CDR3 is TGTGCCAGCAGTCGGCGGGGGAGCTCCTACAATGAGCAGTACTTC. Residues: CASSRRGSSYNEQYF.

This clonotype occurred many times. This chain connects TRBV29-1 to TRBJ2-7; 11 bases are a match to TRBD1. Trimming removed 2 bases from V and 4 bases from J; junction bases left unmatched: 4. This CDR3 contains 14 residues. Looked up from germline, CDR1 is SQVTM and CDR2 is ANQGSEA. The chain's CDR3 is CSVEFRDRGYEQYF. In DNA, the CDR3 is TGCAGCGTTGAATTCCGGGACAGGGGGTACGAGCAGTACTTC.

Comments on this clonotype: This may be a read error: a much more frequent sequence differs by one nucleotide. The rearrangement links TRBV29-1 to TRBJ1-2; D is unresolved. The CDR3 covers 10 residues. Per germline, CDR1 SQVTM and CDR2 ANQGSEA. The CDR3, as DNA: TGCAGCGTCGGCAGAAATGGCTGCACCTTC. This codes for CSVGRNGCTF.

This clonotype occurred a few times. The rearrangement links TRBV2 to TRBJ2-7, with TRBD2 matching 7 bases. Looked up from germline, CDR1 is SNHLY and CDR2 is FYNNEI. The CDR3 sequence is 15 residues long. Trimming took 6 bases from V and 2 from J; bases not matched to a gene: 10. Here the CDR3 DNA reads TGTGCCAGCAGCCCCACTAGCGCCTTCCCCTACGAGCAGTACTTC. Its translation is CASSPTSAFPYEQYF.

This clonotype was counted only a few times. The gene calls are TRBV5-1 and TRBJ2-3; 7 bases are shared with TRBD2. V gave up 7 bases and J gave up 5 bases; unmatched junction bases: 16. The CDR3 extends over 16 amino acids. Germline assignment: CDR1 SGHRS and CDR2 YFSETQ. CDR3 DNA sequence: TGCGCCAGCCGGGAGACGGCTAGCGGAAATGGAGATACGCAGTATTTT. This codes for CASRETASGNGDTQYF.

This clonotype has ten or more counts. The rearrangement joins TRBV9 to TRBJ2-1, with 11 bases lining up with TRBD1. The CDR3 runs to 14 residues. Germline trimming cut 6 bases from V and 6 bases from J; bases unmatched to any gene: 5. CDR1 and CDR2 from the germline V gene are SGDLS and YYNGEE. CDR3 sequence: CASNRGQGGNEQFF. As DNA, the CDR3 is TGTGCCAGCAATAGGGGACAGGGGGGCAATGAGCAGTTCTTC.

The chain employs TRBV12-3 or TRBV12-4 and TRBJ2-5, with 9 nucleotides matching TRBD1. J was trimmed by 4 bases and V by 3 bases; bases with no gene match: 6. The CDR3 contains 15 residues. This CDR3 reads CASSFTGGGGETQYF. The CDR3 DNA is TGTGCCAGCAGTTTTACAGGGGGCGGAGGAGAGACCCAGTACTTC.

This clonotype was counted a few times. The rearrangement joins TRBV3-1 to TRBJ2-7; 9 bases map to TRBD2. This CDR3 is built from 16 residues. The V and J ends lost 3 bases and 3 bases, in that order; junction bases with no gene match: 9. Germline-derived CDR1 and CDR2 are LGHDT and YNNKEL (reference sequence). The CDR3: CASSQSGRRGGYEQYF. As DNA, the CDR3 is TGTGCCAGCAGCCAGAGCGGCCGGCGGGGGGGCTACGAGCAGTACTTC.

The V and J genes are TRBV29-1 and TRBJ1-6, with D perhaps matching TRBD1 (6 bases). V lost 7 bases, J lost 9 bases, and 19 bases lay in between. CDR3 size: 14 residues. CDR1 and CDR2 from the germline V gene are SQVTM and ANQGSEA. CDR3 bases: TGCAGCGCTGCATCGGACAGCAGCAGTTCACCCCTCCACTTT. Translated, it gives CSAASDSSSSPLHF.

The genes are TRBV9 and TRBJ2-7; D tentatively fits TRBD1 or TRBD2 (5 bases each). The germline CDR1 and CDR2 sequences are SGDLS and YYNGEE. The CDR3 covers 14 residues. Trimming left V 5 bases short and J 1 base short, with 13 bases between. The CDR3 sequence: CASRIRDPSYEQYF. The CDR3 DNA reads TGTGCCAGCAGGATCCGGGACCCTTCCTACGAGCAGTACTTC.

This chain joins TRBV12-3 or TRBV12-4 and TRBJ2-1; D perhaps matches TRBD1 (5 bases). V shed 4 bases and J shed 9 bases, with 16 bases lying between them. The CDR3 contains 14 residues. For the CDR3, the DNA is TGTGCCAGCAGTTCAGGAACCAGGGTATCTGAGCAGTTCTTC. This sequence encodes CASSSGTRVSEQFF.